This T cell receptor (beta chain) was identified in a study of blood T cell repertoires in COVID-19. Study in general: Spain, Italy and the United States supplied samples that represented acute and convalescent COVID-19.

V lost 0 bases to trimming and J lost 7 bases, with 14 bases between them. CDR3 size: 15 residues. Germline V gives CDR1 SGHRS, CDR2 YFSETQ. Original analysis: From reference gene primer amplification, estimates of nucleated cell counts were derived. Sequencing was performed with immunoSEQ multiplex PCR; in TCRdb, only in-frame clones are kept and a portion is missing. The V and J calls and clone size are taken from that table; D and trimming were inferred from the DNA. This table holds about 110,000 clones, approximately 90% found once. Sequenced material: peripheral blood. The source of this sequence is a woman in her forties or fifties with acute or convalescent COVID-19. This chain uses TRBV5-1 with TRBJ2-1; possible D gene TRBD2, 5 bases. The CDR3 DNA sequence: TGCGCCAGCAGCTTGGATCGCGGGCCGGGGAATGAGCAGTTCTTC. Its protein product is CASSLDRGPGNEQFF.